The rows below give T cell receptor beta chains drawn from one sample of a study of OX40 agonist ivuxolimab in advanced cancers. Repertoires were generated with immunoSEQ multiplex PCR, while TCRdb's copy carries only in-frame clones and drops some. The table lists fewer than 130,000 clones, roughly 87% of them singletons. The sample consisted of CD4+ or CD8+ T cells sorted from blood, taken in a trial of the OX40 agonist ivuxolimab. Receptors were obtained from an adult with an advanced solid tumor such as melanoma, head and neck, liver or kidney cancer. CDR3s leave out the opening cysteine and the closing phenylalanine or tryptophan. Size is stated for part of the rows, as once, few or many counts, or as a class when the clone is expanded.

V gene: TRBV5-6; clone size: NA; CDR3 protein: ASSSKDDREAF
V gene: TRBV4-3; clone size: NA; CDR3 protein: ASSRTSGDSSYNEQF
V gene: TRBV11-3; clone size: NA; CDR3 protein: ASSPTGGLYNEQF
V gene: TRBV6-4; clone size: NA; CDR3 protein: ASESSYGYT
V gene: TRBV19; clone size: NA; CDR3 protein: ASSTGQRKNIQY
V gene: TRBV4-2; clone size: NA; CDR3 protein: ASSQLVGHGEIEQY
V gene: TRBV30; clone size: NA; CDR3 protein: AWSKGAREPQH
V gene: TRBV30; clone size: NA; CDR3 protein: AWRFGTAENEQF
V gene: TRBV15; clone size: NA; CDR3 protein: ATLRDYSNRPQH
V gene: TRBV29-1; clone size: NA; CDR3 protein: SSSGRNTEAF
V gene: TRBV27; clone size: NA; CDR3 protein: ASSVRRTSRNTGELF
V gene: TRBV7-9; clone size: few; CDR3 protein: ASSLGSDYGYT
V gene: TRBV5-6; clone size: NA; CDR3 protein: ASSLREGVSDTQY
V gene: TRBV5-1; clone size: NA; CDR3 protein: ASVLTGGSHNEQF
V gene: TRBV4-1; clone size: NA; CDR3 protein: ASSQEEGISYEQY
V gene: TRBV6-5; clone size: NA; CDR3 protein: ASSYSGDYEQY
V gene: TRBV4-1; clone size: NA; CDR3 protein: ASSQDRTGGRPLH
V gene: TRBV4-1; clone size: NA; CDR3 protein: ASSQGPRRTNYGYT
V gene: TRBV7-2; clone size: NA; CDR3 protein: ASTNVHTEAF
V gene: TRBV19; clone size: once; CDR3 protein: ASSIEVGIQETQY
V gene: TRBV6-6; clone size: NA; CDR3 protein: ASRGEEVNTEAF
V gene: TRBV6-5; clone size: NA; CDR3 protein: ASSYLDTIY
V gene: TRBV18; clone size: NA; CDR3 protein: ASSPPAAGELF
V gene: TRBV18; clone size: NA; CDR3 protein: ASSPRGDEKLF
V gene: TRBV6-5; clone size: once; CDR3 protein: ASSAGAEQPQH
V gene: TRBV10-3; clone size: NA; CDR3 protein: AISVMGINSGNTIY
V gene: TRBV19; clone size: NA; CDR3 protein: ASKTGERFGYT
V gene: TRBV7-9; clone size: NA; CDR3 protein: ASSHGQLQETQY
V gene: TRBV18; clone size: NA; CDR3 protein: ASSPGVPNTGELF
V gene: TRBV7-2; clone size: once; CDR3 protein: ASSLSRLQETQY
V gene: TRBV28; clone size: NA; CDR3 protein: ASGTSAKETQY
V gene: TRBV5-1; clone size: NA; CDR3 protein: ASSRQGQETQY
V gene: TRBV7-9; clone size: NA; CDR3 protein: AIPRGRGGNTGELF
V gene: TRBV18; clone size: NA; CDR3 protein: ASSPRYTPWAGGNTIY
V gene: TRBV27; clone size: NA; CDR3 protein: ASSRIQGLGLKETQY
V gene: TRBV30; clone size: NA; CDR3 protein: AWSVGGEGYEQY
V gene: TRBV6-5; clone size: NA; CDR3 protein: ASGRGRSNQPQH
V gene: TRBV5-1; clone size: NA; CDR3 protein: ASSLQDRGRTEAF
V gene: TRBV7-2; clone size: NA; CDR3 protein: ASSSTGTGFPYGYT
V gene: TRBV7-2; clone size: NA; CDR3 protein: ASSLQGRTEAF